The present TCR beta chain was sequenced within a study of technical replicates of blood from a handful of donors. Data came from immunoSEQ multiplex PCR; TCRdb stores just in-frame clones and leaves some out. The sample records 55,000 to 75,000 clones, 91% being singletons. The germline V gene encodes CDR1 MNHNS and CDR2 SASEGT. V was shortened by 7 bases and J by 8 bases, with 10 bases between the two germline ends. The CDR3 totals 11 residues. This clonotype was sampled from a human donor in good health. Some clones in this sample may be carry-over from other donors' samples. The sequenced material came from PBMCs. This rearrangement joins TRBV6-1 to TRBJ2-3, with D possibly matching TRBD2 (5 bases). As DNA, the CDR3 is TGTGCCAGCACCGAAGAGGGTACGCAGTATTTT. It encodes CASTEEGTQYF.